Given below is one T cell receptor beta chain in context. Germline lookup yields CDR1 SGHTA and CDR2 FQGNSA. This CDR3 has 13 amino acids. Trimming took off 5 bases at V and 5 bases at J, with 10 bases between the two ends. This entry is derived from a study of cytomegalovirus exposure and HLA in healthy donors. The study ran its PCR with 60 Vbeta and 13 Jbeta primers. The table came from immunoSEQ multiplex PCR; TCRdb's copy has only in-frame clones and leaves some out. This table has over 150,000 clones, around 69% appearing once. Healthy bone marrow donors formed the donor group. This TCR came from a young woman in good health and CMV-seronegative. The sequenced sample was PBMCs. The chain is built from TRBV7-2 and TRBJ1-5; tentative D call: TRBD1 (6 bases). In DNA, the CDR3 is TGTGCCAGCAGCAAGGACAGATATCAGCCCCAGCATTTT. Residues: CASSKDRYQPQHF.